This T cell receptor beta chain originates from a study of cytomegalovirus exposure and HLA in healthy donors. Trimming cost V 4 bases and J 3 bases, with 13 bases left between them. There are 15 residues in the CDR3. CDR1 is SGHTA, CDR2 FQGNSA, per germline. Primers: 60 Vbeta forward and 13 Jbeta reverse. Measured with immunoSEQ multiplex PCR; TCRdb has only the in-frame clones, and not every one. The table includes over 150,000 clones, 65% to 80% detected once. Specimen: PBMCs. The TCR was taken from a woman in her thirties or forties in good health and CMV-seropositive. This chain links TRBV7-2 with TRBJ1-5, with D maybe TRBD1 (6 bases). The CDR3 here is CASSSEAGVNQPQHF. The CDR3 DNA reads TGTGCCAGCAGCTCCGAGGCAGGGGTCAATCAGCCCCAGCATTTT.